A single sample gave rise to the 15 T cell receptor beta chains below, sequenced in a study of Ad26.COV2.S vaccination and SARS-CoV-2 variants. Sequencing was performed with immunoSEQ multiplex PCR; in TCRdb, only in-frame clones are kept and a portion is missing. The data hold around 450,000 clones, with roughly 91% observed a single time. Documented treatment: 15 to 20 received Ad26.COV2.S at low or high dose, single or two shots; 5 received placebo; per-sample allocation not given. At day 63 after the first vaccine or placebo injection, samples were drawn. The material was peripheral blood, obtained in a trial of Ad26.COV2.S vaccine versus placebo. The receptors derive from a person between 18 and 65 years old who received the Ad26.COV2.S COVID-19 vaccine or a placebo.

The chain links TRBV3-1 (or the pseudogene TRBV3-2) to TRBJ1-2; no clear D gene. From germline, CDR1 is LGHDT and CDR2 YNNKEL (reference sequence). The CDR3 contains 14 residues. V lost 1 base to trimming and J lost 7 bases, with 13 bases between them. The CDR3 is CASSQGPGVSGYTF. DNA for the CDR3: TGTGCCAGCAGCCAAGGTCCCGGGGTTAGTGGCTACACCTTC.

The sample holds one count of this clone. The chain combines TRBV10-3 with TRBJ1-3; possibly TRBD1 for D (6 bases). V lost 2 bases to trimming and J lost 1 base, with 6 bases between them. CDR3 size: 14 residues. From germline, CDR1 is ENHRY and CDR2 SYGVKD. The DNA for the CDR3 is TGTGCCATCAGTGAGACAGGGTCTGGAAACACCATATATTTT. The encoded protein is CAISETGSGNTIYF.

This chain uses TRBV6-1 with TRBJ1-5, with 7 bases that match TRBD1. Per germline, CDR1 MNHNS and CDR2 SASEGT. The CDR3 covers 15 residues. V lost 3 bases to trimming and J lost 4 bases; unmatched junction nucleotides: 6. In nucleotides, the CDR3 is TGTGCCAGCAGTGAGGGGGGACAGATTAATCAGCCCCAGCATTTT. Amino acid sequence: CASSEGGQINQPQHF.

This clone was seen only a few times. The CDR3: CASSKGRLNSPLHF. The CDR3 DNA is TGTGCCAGTAGTAAAGGACGGTTAAATTCACCCCTCCACTTT. The chain has TRBV19 and TRBJ1-6; D unresolved. Germline V gene data show CDR1 as LNHDA and CDR2 as SQIVND (reference sequence). Trimming cost V 4 bases and J 7 bases, with 11 bases left between them. The CDR3 length is 14 residues.

The gene calls are TRBV11-2 and TRBJ2-1; no clear D gene. The CDR3 runs to 16 residues. CDR1 is SGHAT, CDR2 FQNNGV, per germline. The V end was cut by 5 bases, the J end by 3 bases, with 17 bases between. CDR3 nucleotide sequence: TGTGCCAGCAGCCCAGGTCGTTCGGAGTTCTACAATGAGCAGTTCTTC. Amino acid sequence: CASSPGRSEFYNEQFF. Combining the CDR3 with reference TRBV11-2 and TRBJ2-1 gives the whole variable domain EAGVAQSPRYKIIEKRQSVAFWCNPISGHATLYWYQQILGQGPKLLIQFQNNGVVDDSQLPKDRFSAERLKGVDSTLKIQPAKLEDSAVYLCASSPGRSEFYNEQFFGPGTRLTVL.

The J gene is TRBJ1-2, the V gene TRBV24-1; tentatively, D is TRBD1 (6 bases). In germline, CDR1 is KGHDR, CDR2 SFDVKD. Between the trimmed V and J ends, which lost 3 bases and 7 bases, there was a span of 11 bases. CDR3 length: 13 amino acids. Here the CDR3 reads CATSDTGYSGYTF. The CDR3 coding sequence is TGTGCCACCAGTGATACAGGGTATAGTGGCTACACCTTC.

This clone occurred a few times. V is TRBV19 and J is TRBJ1-5; a possible D gene is TRBD1 (6 bases). Trimming shortened V by 4 bases and J by 7 bases, and 17 bases separated the two germline ends. The CDR3 length is 15 residues. The germline CDR1 and CDR2 sequences are LNHDA and SQIVND (reference sequence). In DNA, the CDR3 is TGTGCCAGTAGTACAGATACAGGGCTTGGGCAGCCCCAGCATTTT. This codes for CASSTDTGLGQPQHF.

The chain joins TRBV19 to TRBJ2-7; TRBD2 is a possible D gene (6 bases). Trimming took off 3 bases at V and 6 bases at J, with 15 bases between the two ends. CDR3 length: 14 residues. Germline lookup yields CDR1 LNHDA and CDR2 SQIVND (reference sequence). CDR3: CASSISREAVEQYF. The CDR3 bases are TGTGCCAGTAGTATTTCCAGGGAGGCGGTCGAGCAGTACTTC.

The V gene is TRBV27, the J gene TRBJ2-3, with 11 bases aligning to TRBD2. This CDR3 is 18 amino acids long. In germline, CDR1 is MNHEY, CDR2 SMNVEV (reference sequence). The junction had 15 bases not matched to a gene; V was cut back by 5 bases and J by 5 bases. The CDR3 loop reads CASSTFFSGRAGIDTQYF. In nucleotides, the CDR3 is TGTGCCAGCAGTACCTTCTTTAGCGGGAGGGCGGGCATAGATACGCAGTATTTT.

This chain joins TRBV7-9 and TRBJ1-1, with D uncertain. The germline V and J ends were trimmed by 1 base and 2 bases, with 11 bases remaining between them. The CDR3 covers 15 residues. CDR1 is SEHNR, CDR2 FQNEAQ, per germline (reference sequence). CDR3: CASSLDGGLNTEAFF. CDR3 nucleotides: TGTGCCAGCAGCTTAGACGGCGGATTAAACACTGAAGCTTTCTTT. Based on the CDR3 plus reference TRBV7-9 and TRBJ1-1, the full variable domain is DTGVSQNPRHKITKRGQNVTFRCDPISEHNRLYWYRQTLGQGPEFLTYFQNEAQLEKSRLLSDRFSAERPKGSFSTLEIQRTEQGDSAMYLCASSLDGGLNTEAFFGQGTRLTVV.

The chain recombines TRBV7-8 with TRBJ2-3; tentative D call: TRBD1 (6 bases). The CDR3 is 14 amino acids. The ends were cut back, 3 bases at V and 2 bases at J, with 9 bases in the middle. The germline V gene encodes CDR1 SGHVS and CDR2 FQNEAQ. Here the CDR3 DNA reads TGTGCCAGCAGCTTCACAGGGCCCACAGATACGCAGTATTTT. The encoded protein is CASSFTGPTDTQYF.

This chain connects TRBV14 to TRBJ2-7, with D maybe TRBD1 (6 bases). The germline CDR1 and CDR2 sequences are SGHDN and FVKESK. Trimming pared 2 bases from V and 1 base from J, leaving 9 bases between. The CDR3 consists of 14 residues. This CDR3 reads CASSQYRDSYEQYF. Written as DNA, the CDR3 is TGTGCCAGCAGCCAATACAGGGATTCCTACGAGCAGTACTTC.

The gene calls are TRBV19 and TRBJ1-1; weak D call: TRBD1 (6 bases). The V gene lost 10 bases and the J gene lost 5 bases, with 17 bases spanning the gap. This CDR3 contains 13 residues. CDR1 LNHDA and CDR2 SQIVND come from the germline V gene (reference sequence). The CDR3 DNA sequence: TGTGCCACTCAAAAACAGGGTGGGACTGAAGCTTTCTTT. Amino acid sequence: CATQKQGGTEAFF.

This clone appeared a single time. The chain couples TRBV9 to TRBJ2-7, with TRBD1 as a possible D gene (5 bases). The germline CDR1 and CDR2 sequences are SGDLS and YYNGEE. The V gene lost 2 bases and the J gene lost 2 bases, with 11 bases spanning the gap. The CDR3 is 14 amino acids. Written as DNA, the CDR3 is TGTGCCAGCAGCGTCGGACACAAAACCTACGAGCAGTACTTC. Protein product: CASSVGHKTYEQYF. The variable domain in full, with the rest retrieved from reference TRBV9 and TRBJ2-7, is DSGVTQTPKHLITATGQRVTLRCSPRSGDLSVYWYQQSLDQGLQFLIQYYNGEERAKGNILERFSAQQFPDLHSELNLSSLELGDSALYFCASSVGHKTYEQYFGPGTRLTVT.

V and J are TRBV18 and TRBJ1-3, with a tentative D call TRBD1 (5 bases). Trimming shortened V by 6 bases and J by 0 bases, and 18 bases separated the two germline ends. The CDR3 has 17 amino acids. The germline V gene has CDR1 KGHSH and CDR2 LQKENI. The CDR3: CASSENRGVYSGNTIYF. DNA for the CDR3: TGTGCCAGCTCGGAGAACCGAGGGGTCTACTCTGGAAACACCATATATTTT.